The 22 T cell receptor beta chains below come from one sample, sequenced in a study of blood T cell repertoires in COVID-19 (TCRdb year 2020). Library method: the immunoSEQ multiplex PCR assay. In its TCRdb copy, this immuneACCESS table keeps in-frame sequences only and misses some clones. Where compared with another copy, unresolved V genes explain less than half of these, and the others have no known cause. Within this sample are a few hundred thousand clones, with about 91% of them counted one time only. The top ten hold 1.5% to 2% of the sample. The sequenced material came from peripheral blood. All receptors derive from a woman in her twenties or thirties with COVID-19, enrolled during active disease.

The V call is TRBV11-3, the J call TRBJ2-7; TRBD1 matches 9 bases. Germline V gene data show CDR1 as SGHNT and CDR2 as YENEEA. The CDR3 is made up of 16 amino acids. The V gene end was trimmed by 5 bases and the J gene end by 2 bases; junction bases not matched to a gene: 10. The CDR3 is CASSGPGQGTTYEQYF. CDR3 nucleotide sequence: TGTGCCAGCAGCGGCCCGGGACAGGGAACCACCTACGAGCAGTACTTC.

Turning to this clone: Within the sample, other DNA sequences also encode this same CDR3. The gene calls are TRBV11-3 and TRBJ1-2; no clear D gene. Germline-derived CDR1 and CDR2 are SGHNT and YENEEA. CDR3 size: 13 residues. V was shortened by 0 bases and J by 1 base, with 3 bases between the two germline ends. The DNA of the CDR3 is TGTGCCAGCAGCTTAGACCGTAACTATGGCTACACCTTC. This encodes CASSLDRNYGYTF.

The chain recombines TRBV4-1 with TRBJ2-2; 12 bases agree with TRBD2. With 2 bases clipped from V and 5 bases from J, the junction kept 6 bases outside the gene matches. There are 17 residues in the CDR3. Per germline, CDR1 MGHRA and CDR2 YSYEKL. The CDR3 protein is CASSQSLAGGRTGELFF. In nucleotides, the CDR3 is TGCGCCAGCAGCCAATCTCTAGCGGGGGGGCGAACCGGGGAGCTGTTTTTT.

There are a few counts of this clone. The rearrangement joins TRBV5-4 to TRBJ1-1, with a weak D call TRBD1 (5 bases). The germline CDR1 and CDR2 sequences are SGHNT and YYREEE (reference sequence). The CDR3 runs to 13 residues. V was shortened by 4 bases and J by 0 bases, with 7 bases between the two germline ends. This CDR3 is CASSRDLNTEAFF. CDR3 in DNA: TGTGCCAGCAGCCGGGACTTGAACACTGAAGCTTTCTTT.

The chain couples TRBV4-2 to TRBJ1-5; a weak D match, TRBD1 (5 bases). Trimming left V 4 bases short and J 5 bases short, with 15 bases between. The CDR3 totals 15 residues. Germline assignment: CDR1 LGHNA and CDR2 YNFKEQ. The CDR3, as DNA: TGTGCCAGCAGCCTCTATCAGGGTATGGATCAGCCCCAGCATTTT. This gives the protein CASSLYQGMDQPQHF.

V and J are TRBV14 and TRBJ2-3; the D gene is possibly TRBD2 (7 bases). Germline-derived CDR1 and CDR2 are SGHDN and FVKESK. The CDR3 runs 15 residues. Trimming shortened V by 1 base and J by 4 bases, and 12 bases separated the two germline ends. The CDR3 reads CASSQVGGAPDTQYF. For the CDR3, the DNA is TGTGCCAGCAGCCAAGTTGGGGGGGCACCAGATACGCAGTATTTT.

The J gene is TRBJ1-3, the V gene TRBV11-3; possibly TRBD1 for D (5 bases). V lost 0 bases, J lost 2 bases, and 17 bases lay in between. Germline-derived CDR1 and CDR2 are SGHNT and YENEEA. The CDR3 runs to 18 residues. CDR3 sequence reads: CASSLEPSGVTTGNTIYF. DNA of the CDR3: TGTGCCAGCAGCTTAGAGCCCTCGGGGGTCACGACTGGAAACACCATATATTTT.

The J gene is TRBJ1-4, the V gene TRBV4-1; a weak D match, TRBD1 (6 bases). Germline loops: CDR1 MGHRA, CDR2 YSYEKL. The V end lost 1 base, the J end lost 6 bases, and 12 bases lay between the germline ends. The CDR3 sequence is 15 residues long. The CDR3 sequence is CASSQGTGRYEKLFF. DNA of the CDR3: TGCGCCAGCAGCCAAGGAACAGGGCGGTATGAAAAACTGTTTTTT.

This chain links TRBV28 with TRBJ2-1, with 7 bases aligning to TRBD2. Trimming took 3 bases from V and 4 from J; bases not matched to a gene: 15. Germline CDR1 and CDR2: MDHEN and SYDVKM. The CDR3 runs 18 residues. The CDR3 spells CASSLGSFGLVSYNEQFF. CDR3 nucleotides: TGTGCCAGCAGTTTGGGTTCTTTCGGACTAGTTTCGTACAATGAGCAGTTCTTC.

The V gene is TRBV28, the J gene TRBJ1-2; D remains unclear. CDR3 size: 16 residues. V lost 7 bases to trimming and J lost 1 base, with 19 bases between them. CDR1 and CDR2 from the germline V gene are MDHEN and SYDVKM. This chain's CDR3 is CASTLQDGIFNYGYTF. In DNA form, the CDR3 reads TGTGCCAGCACCTTGCAGGACGGGATTTTTAACTATGGCTACACCTTC.

The CDR3, as DNA: TGTGCCAGCACCTACACGACAGCTGAAGCTTTCTTT. Translated: CASTYTTAEAFF. The J gene is TRBJ1-1, the V gene TRBV3-1 (or the pseudogene TRBV3-2); D may be TRBD1 (5 bases). Germline V gene sequence: CDR1 LGHDT, CDR2 YNNKEL (reference sequence). The ends were cut back, 7 bases at V and 6 bases at J, with 12 bases in the middle. The CDR3 sequence is 12 residues long.

This rearrangement joins TRBV7-2 to TRBJ1-2; 9 bases are a match to TRBD1. V gave up 2 bases and J gave up 8 bases; unmatched junction bases: 9. Per germline, CDR1 SGHTA and CDR2 FQGNSA. CDR3 length: 15 residues. This CDR3 is CASSLPMGQGNGYTF. DNA for the CDR3: TGTGCCAGCAGCTTACCTATGGGACAGGGCAACGGCTACACCTTC.

The CDR3 here is CASSPLGGGAYNEQFF. The CDR3 DNA is TGTGCCAGCAGCCCGTTGGGCGGGGGGGCATACAATGAGCAGTTCTTC. V and J are TRBV3-1 (or the pseudogene TRBV3-2) and TRBJ2-1; 9 bases line up with TRBD2. This CDR3 region has 16 residues. The ends lost 4 bases at V and 4 bases at J; junction bases unmatched: 8. CDR1 and CDR2 (germline): LGHDT, YNNKEL (reference sequence).

This clone was detected only once. The chain links TRBV19 to TRBJ1-5; TRBD1 matches at 10 bases. Germline V gene sequence: CDR1 LNHDA, CDR2 SQIVND (reference sequence). With V trimmed by 7 bases and J by 5 bases, 11 bases remained unmatched. The CDR3 runs 16 residues. The CDR3 sequence is CASTPGTGAGDQPQHF. The CDR3, as DNA: TGTGCCAGTACGCCCGGGACAGGGGCTGGGGATCAGCCCCAGCATTTT. The full variable domain, completed using reference TRBV19 and TRBJ1-5, is DGGITQSPKYLFRKEGQNVTLSCEQNLNHDAMYWYRQDPGQGLRLIYYSQIVNDFQKGDIAEGYSVSREKKESFPLTVTSAQKNPTAFYLCASTPGTGAGDQPQHFGDGTRLSIL.

The table lists this clone with a few counts. This rearrangement joins TRBV5-8 to TRBJ2-5; tentatively, D is TRBD2 (7 bases). Deletions cut 4 bases from V and 0 bases from J, with 13 bases between. Germline CDR1 SGHTS, CDR2 YDEGEE. The length of the CDR3 is 15 residues. This chain's CDR3 is CASSRGGGYQETQYF. The CDR3 DNA sequence: TGTGCCAGCAGCCGAGGCGGGGGCTACCAAGAGACCCAGTACTTC. Together with reference TRBV5-8 and TRBJ2-5, the CDR3 gives the full variable domain: EAGVTQSPTHLIKTRGQQATLRCSPISGHTSVYWYQQALGLGLQFLLWYDEGEERNRGNFPPRFSGRQFPNYSSELNVNALELEDSALYLCASSRGGGYQETQYFGPGTRLLVL.

This clone was seen just once. The chain uses TRBV6-6 and TRBJ2-2; D ambiguous. V was cut by 5 bases and J by 6 bases, with 4 bases left in between. Germline V CDR1 and CDR2: MNHNY, SVGAGI (reference sequence). This CDR3 contains 11 residues. The CDR3 DNA sequence: TGTGCCAGCAGTAGCTCCGGGGAGCTGTTTTTT. Amino acid sequence: CASSSSGELFF.

V usage is TRBV7-6 and J usage is TRBJ2-7; TRBD2 is a possible D gene (5 bases). Deletions cut 5 bases from V and 4 bases from J, with 9 bases between. CDR1 SGHVS and CDR2 FNYEAQ come from the germline V gene. The CDR3 consists of 12 residues. CDR3 region: CASSEIAYEQYF. Here the CDR3 DNA reads TGTGCCAGCAGCGAAATAGCGTACGAGCAGTACTTC.

Only one count was recorded for this clone. The genes are TRBV27 and TRBJ2-3, with TRBD1 matching over 10 bases. Losses at the gene ends were 10 bases for V and 7 bases for J; bases not matched to a gene: 8. The CDR3 spans 13 residues. CDR1 and CDR2 from the germline V gene are MNHEY and SMNVEV (reference sequence). The DNA for the CDR3 is TGTGCCACAAGACAGGGGGCGGACTATACGCAGTATTTT. This translates into CATRQGADYTQYF.

The V and J genes are TRBV24-1 and TRBJ2-3; 8 positions agree with TRBD1. Per germline, CDR1 KGHDR and CDR2 SFDVKD. The CDR3 is made up of 16 amino acids. J was trimmed by 0 bases and V by 4 bases; bases with no gene match: 5. The CDR3: CATSESPGGSTDTQYF. In DNA, the CDR3 is TGTGCCACCAGTGAAAGTCCAGGGGGCAGCACAGATACGCAGTATTTT.

The chain recombines TRBV19 with TRBJ2-1; D perhaps matches TRBD1 (7 bases). The CDR3 extends over 15 amino acids. CDR1 is LNHDA and CDR2 is SQIVND in the germline V gene (reference sequence). Trimming removed 4 bases from V and 8 bases from J, with 18 bases in between. CDR3 sequence reads: CASSNQGGPGYEQFF. The CDR3 nucleotides read TGTGCCAGTAGTAACCAGGGGGGCCCTGGGTATGAGCAGTTCTTC. Based on the CDR3 plus reference TRBV19 and TRBJ2-1, the full variable domain is DGGITQSPKYLFRKEGQNVTLSCEQNLNHDAMYWYRQDPGQGLRLIYYSQIVNDFQKGDIAEGYSVSREKKESFPLTVTSAQKNPTAFYLCASSNQGGPGYEQFFGPGTRLTVL.

This chain uses TRBV5-1 with TRBJ2-3, with 9 bases that match TRBD2. Germline assignment: CDR1 SGHRS and CDR2 YFSETQ. There are 17 residues in the CDR3. Losses at the gene ends were 3 bases for V and 2 bases for J; bases not matched to a gene: 10. The CDR3 spells CASSSYRTSDYTDTQYF. CDR3 bases: TGCGCCAGCAGCTCCTACAGGACTAGCGATTACACAGATACGCAGTATTTT.

The chain has TRBV30 and TRBJ1-1; 7 bases fit TRBD1. The V gene's germline CDR1 is GTSNPN and CDR2 SVGIG (reference sequence). V was clipped by 3 bases and J by 2 bases; unmatched bases: 6. There are 14 residues in the CDR3. The CDR3 bases are TGTGCCTGGAGCATGGGACAGCCCAACACTGAAGCTTTCTTT. Amino acid sequence: CAWSMGQPNTEAFF.